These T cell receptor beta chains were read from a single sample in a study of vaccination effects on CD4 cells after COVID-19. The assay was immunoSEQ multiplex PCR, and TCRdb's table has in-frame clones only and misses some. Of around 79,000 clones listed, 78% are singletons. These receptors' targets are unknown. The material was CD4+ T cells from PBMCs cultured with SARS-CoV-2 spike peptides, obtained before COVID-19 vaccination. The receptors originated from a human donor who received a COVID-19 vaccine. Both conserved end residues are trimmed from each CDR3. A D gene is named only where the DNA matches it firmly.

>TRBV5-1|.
ASQRGANEKLF
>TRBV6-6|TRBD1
ASRWVTGGSGPQH
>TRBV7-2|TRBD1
ASDRDRGRETQY
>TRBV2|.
ASSERQGTDTQY
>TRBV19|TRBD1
ASSLNTGTGNAEAF
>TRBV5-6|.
ASSLNGIAKNIQY
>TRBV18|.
ASSPSNDGTKGKETQY
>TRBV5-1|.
ASSHPSGDLKSIGLEWKNTEAF
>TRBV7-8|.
ASNVRGGTNEKLF
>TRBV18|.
ASSPGWGRLVTGELF
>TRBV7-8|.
ASSPQETQY
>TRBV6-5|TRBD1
ASSFGQEYTIY
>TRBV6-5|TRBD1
ASSRDRGTKPQH
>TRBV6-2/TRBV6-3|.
ASSYGGATEAF
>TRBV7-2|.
ASSLGRPPNTQY
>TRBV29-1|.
SVARDHNEKLF
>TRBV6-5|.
ASSVTQYSNQPQH
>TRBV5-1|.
ASSPTDPDGYT
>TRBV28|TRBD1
ASSLGFPQGAGGYT
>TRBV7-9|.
ASSSSRIARGETQY
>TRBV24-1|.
ATSDPGEFGGYTGELF
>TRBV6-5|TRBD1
ASSSKGGMNTEAF
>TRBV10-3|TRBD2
AIKGGGEEETQY
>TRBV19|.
ASRLRDIRGYT
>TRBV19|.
ASSLNLGYT
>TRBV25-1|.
ASSVAGAGFGYT
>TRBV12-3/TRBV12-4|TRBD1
AVTRQGRTEAF
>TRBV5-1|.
ASTLGVGLNYGYT
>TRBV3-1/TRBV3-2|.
ASSQAFFASSGNTIY